Listed below are T cell receptor beta chains from one sample, sequenced in a study of human thymus T cells. Here immunoSEQ multiplex PCR was the method, and the copy in TCRdb shows in-frame clones only, minus some. Among about 78,000 clones listed, nearly 98% were seen once. Sequencing was done on a sample of thymus tissue. The receptor set was obtained from a boy under two years old with a congenital heart defect but otherwise immunologically healthy. Each CDR3 is given with its conserved first and last residue. The order of the fields is D gene, clone size, J gene, V gene, CDR3 protein, CDR3 DNA. D genes are given only for firm matches. Expanded clones get a size class; other rows say once, few or many, or leave the size out.

d_call: -
clone_size: -
j_call: TRBJ2-5
v_call: TRBV28
cdr3_aa: CASSLLGKAFLQETQYF
cdr3_nt: TGTGCCAGCAGTTTATTAGGGAAGGCATTCCTGCAAGAGACCCAGTACTTC

d_call: -
clone_size: few
j_call: TRBJ1-6
v_call: TRBV4-1
cdr3_aa: CASSQEGPRVDSPLHF
cdr3_nt: TGCGCCAGCAGCCAAGAAGGTCCCAGGGTAGATTCACCCCTCCACTTT

d_call: -
clone_size: -
j_call: TRBJ2-1
v_call: TRBV27
cdr3_aa: CASGSRGSYNEQFF
cdr3_nt: TGTGCCAGCGGGAGTCGGGGCTCCTACAATGAGCAGTTCTTC

d_call: -
clone_size: -
j_call: TRBJ2-7
v_call: TRBV4-1
cdr3_aa: CASSQRPDSQPYEQYF
cdr3_nt: TGCGCCAGCAGCCAAAGGCCGGACAGCCAACCCTACGAGCAGTACTTC

d_call: -
clone_size: once
j_call: TRBJ1-4
v_call: TRBV11-3
cdr3_aa: CASSPRMDEKLFF
cdr3_nt: TGTGCCAGCAGCCCCCGGATGGATGAAAAACTGTTTTTT

d_call: -
clone_size: -
j_call: TRBJ2-5
v_call: TRBV6-6
cdr3_aa: CASSARGCWETQYF
cdr3_nt: TGTGCCAGCAGTGCCCGGGGCTGTTGGGAGACCCAGTACTTC

d_call: -
clone_size: -
j_call: TRBJ2-2
v_call: TRBV2
cdr3_aa: CASSGRYSSWNTGELFF
cdr3_nt: TGTGCCAGCAGTGGCCGGTACAGCAGCTGGAACACCGGGGAGCTGTTTTTT

d_call: -
clone_size: -
j_call: TRBJ1-2
v_call: TRBV7-8
cdr3_aa: CASSPIPAPPSNYGYTF
cdr3_nt: TGTGCCAGCAGCCCTATCCCTGCTCCACCCTCTAACTATGGCTACACCTTC

d_call: TRBD2
clone_size: once
j_call: TRBJ2-1
v_call: TRBV18
cdr3_aa: CASSPGTSGASYNEQFF
cdr3_nt: TGTGCCAGCTCACCCGGGACTAGCGGGGCCTCCTACAATGAGCAGTTCTTC

d_call: TRBD1
clone_size: -
j_call: TRBJ2-7
v_call: TRBV11-3
cdr3_aa: CAGRPRAGTAHVYEQYF
cdr3_nt: TGTGCCGGCAGACCCCGGGCCGGGACAGCCCATGTCTACGAGCAGTACTTC

d_call: -
clone_size: -
j_call: TRBJ2-3
v_call: TRBV29-1
cdr3_aa: CSVTSTTSSTDTQYF
cdr3_nt: TGCAGCGTTACTTCGACAACTTCTAGCACAGATACGCAGTATTTT

d_call: -
clone_size: -
j_call: TRBJ1-4
v_call: TRBV5-6
cdr3_aa: CASSHRTPTAGEKLFF
cdr3_nt: TGTGCCAGCAGCCATCGAACGCCGACAGCGGGTGAAAAACTGTTTTTT

d_call: TRBD2
clone_size: -
j_call: TRBJ2-7
v_call: TRBV6-1
cdr3_aa: CASSEKMAGEYYEQYF
cdr3_nt: TGTGCCAGCAGTGAAAAAATGGCGGGGGAATACTACGAGCAGTACTTC

d_call: -
clone_size: -
j_call: TRBJ2-3
v_call: TRBV5-6
cdr3_aa: CASSLKDTHTQYF
cdr3_nt: TGTGCCAGCAGCTTGAAGGATACGCATACGCAGTATTTT

d_call: TRBD1
clone_size: -
j_call: TRBJ2-3
v_call: TRBV5-6
cdr3_aa: CASSAHPGGRRGTDTQYF
cdr3_nt: TGTGCCAGCAGCGCGCACCCAGGGGGCAGGAGAGGCACAGATACGCAGTATTTT

d_call: -
clone_size: -
j_call: TRBJ1-5
v_call: TRBV6-1
cdr3_aa: CASSEGTISQPQHF
cdr3_nt: TGTGCCAGCAGTGAAGGAACCATCTCTCAGCCCCAGCATTTT

d_call: TRBD2
clone_size: once
j_call: TRBJ2-6
v_call: TRBV19
cdr3_aa: CASSVLAGGSGANVLTF
cdr3_nt: TGTGCCAGTAGTGTACTAGCGGGAGGCTCTGGGGCCAACGTCCTGACTTTC